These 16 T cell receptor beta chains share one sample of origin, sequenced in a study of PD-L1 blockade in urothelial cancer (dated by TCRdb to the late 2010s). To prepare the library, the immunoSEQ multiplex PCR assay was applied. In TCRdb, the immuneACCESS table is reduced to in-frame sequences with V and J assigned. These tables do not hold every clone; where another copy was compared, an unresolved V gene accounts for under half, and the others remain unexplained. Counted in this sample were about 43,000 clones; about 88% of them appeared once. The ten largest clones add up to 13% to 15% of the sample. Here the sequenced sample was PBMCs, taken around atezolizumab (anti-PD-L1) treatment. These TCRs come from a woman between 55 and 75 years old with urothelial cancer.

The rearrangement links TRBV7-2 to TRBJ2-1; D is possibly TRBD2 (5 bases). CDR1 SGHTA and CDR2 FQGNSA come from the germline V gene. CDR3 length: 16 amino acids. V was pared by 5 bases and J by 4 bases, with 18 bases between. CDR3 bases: TGTGCCAGCAGCATAATAGGGAGACCGGGGTACAATGAGCAGTTCTTC. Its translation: CASSIIGRPGYNEQFF. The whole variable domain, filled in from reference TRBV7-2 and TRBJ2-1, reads GAGVSQSPSNKVTEKGKDVELRCDPISGHTALYWYRQSLGQGLEFLIYFQGNSAPDKSGLPSDRFSAERTGGSVSTLTIQRTQQEDSAVYLCASSIIGRPGYNEQFFGPGTRLTVL.

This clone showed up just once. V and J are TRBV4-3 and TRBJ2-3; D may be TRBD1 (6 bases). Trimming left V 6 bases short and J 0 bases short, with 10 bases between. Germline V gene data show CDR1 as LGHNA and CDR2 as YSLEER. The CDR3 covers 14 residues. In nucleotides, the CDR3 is TGCGCCAGCAGACAGGGCCTAAGCACAGATACGCAGTATTTT. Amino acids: CASRQGLSTDTQYF.

CDR3 region: CASSVGGRTDTQYF. CDR3 DNA: TGTGCCAGCAGCGTGGGGGGGCGCACAGATACGCAGTATTTT. This chain links TRBV2 with TRBJ2-3; the D gene is possibly TRBD2 (7 bases). The germline V and J ends were trimmed by 6 bases and 1 base, with 11 bases remaining between them. Germline CDR1 and CDR2: SNHLY and FYNNEI. CDR3 size: 14 residues. Based on the CDR3 plus reference TRBV2 and TRBJ2-3, the full variable domain is EPEVTQTPSHQVTQMGQEVILRCVPISNHLYFYWYRQILGQKVEFLVSFYNNEISEKSEIFDDQFSVERPDGSNFTLKIRSTKLEDSAMYFCASSVGGRTDTQYFGPGTRLTVL.

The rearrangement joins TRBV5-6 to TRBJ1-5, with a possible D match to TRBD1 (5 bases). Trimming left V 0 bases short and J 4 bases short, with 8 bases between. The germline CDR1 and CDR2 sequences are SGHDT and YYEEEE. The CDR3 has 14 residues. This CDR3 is CASSLGRVNQPQHF. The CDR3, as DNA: TGTGCCAGCAGCTTGGGCAGGGTAAATCAGCCCCAGCATTTT.

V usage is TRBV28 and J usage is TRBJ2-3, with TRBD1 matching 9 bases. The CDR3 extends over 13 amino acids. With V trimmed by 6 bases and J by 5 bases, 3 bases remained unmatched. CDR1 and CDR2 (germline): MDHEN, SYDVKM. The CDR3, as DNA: TGTGCCAGCAGCCGGGACAGGGTAGATACGCAGTATTTT. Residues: CASSRDRVDTQYF.

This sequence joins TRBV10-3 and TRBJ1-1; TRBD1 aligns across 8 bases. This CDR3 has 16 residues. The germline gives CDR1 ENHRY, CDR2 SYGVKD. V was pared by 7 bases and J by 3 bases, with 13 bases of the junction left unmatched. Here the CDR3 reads CAIKPWTGSWDTEAFF. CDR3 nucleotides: TGTGCCATCAAGCCCTGGACAGGGTCATGGGACACTGAAGCTTTCTTT.

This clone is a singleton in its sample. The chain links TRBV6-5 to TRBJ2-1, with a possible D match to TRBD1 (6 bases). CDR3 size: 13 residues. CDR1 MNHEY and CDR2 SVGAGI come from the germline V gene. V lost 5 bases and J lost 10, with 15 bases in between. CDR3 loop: CASSLTGSIEQFF. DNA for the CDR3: TGTGCCAGCAGTCTCACAGGGAGTATAGAGCAGTTCTTC.

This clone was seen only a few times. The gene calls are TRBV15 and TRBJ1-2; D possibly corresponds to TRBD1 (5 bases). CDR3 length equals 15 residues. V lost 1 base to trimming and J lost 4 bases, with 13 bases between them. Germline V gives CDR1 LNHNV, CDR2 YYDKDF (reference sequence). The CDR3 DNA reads TGTGCCACCAGCAGAGGGCAGGGCTATTCCTATGGCTACACCTTC. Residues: CATSRGQGYSYGYTF.

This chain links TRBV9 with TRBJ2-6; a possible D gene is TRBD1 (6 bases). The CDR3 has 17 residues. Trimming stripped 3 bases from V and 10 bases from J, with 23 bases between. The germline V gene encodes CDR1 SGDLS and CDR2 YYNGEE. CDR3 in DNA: TGTGCCAGCAGCGCCCGGGACAATCTATTCTTGCTGAACGTCCTGACTTTC. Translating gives CASSARDNLFLLNVLTF. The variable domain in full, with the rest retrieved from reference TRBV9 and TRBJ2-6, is DSGVTQTPKHLITATGQRVTLRCSPRSGDLSVYWYQQSLDQGLQFLIQYYNGEERAKGNILERFSAQQFPDLHSELNLSSLELGDSALYFCASSARDNLFLLNVLTFGAGSRLTVL.

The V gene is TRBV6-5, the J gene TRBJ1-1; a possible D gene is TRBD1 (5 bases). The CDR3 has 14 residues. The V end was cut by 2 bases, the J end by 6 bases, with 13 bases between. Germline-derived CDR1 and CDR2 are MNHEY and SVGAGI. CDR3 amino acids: CASSYATGAAEAFF. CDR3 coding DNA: TGTGCCAGCAGTTACGCCACAGGAGCCGCTGAAGCTTTCTTT.

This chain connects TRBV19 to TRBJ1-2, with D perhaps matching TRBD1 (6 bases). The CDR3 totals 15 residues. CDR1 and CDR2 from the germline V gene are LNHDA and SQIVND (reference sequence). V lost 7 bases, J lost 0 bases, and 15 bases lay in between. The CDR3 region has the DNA TGTGCCAGTACCACCCCGGGGGGCGCTAACTATGGCTACACCTTC. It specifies CASTTPGGANYGYTF.

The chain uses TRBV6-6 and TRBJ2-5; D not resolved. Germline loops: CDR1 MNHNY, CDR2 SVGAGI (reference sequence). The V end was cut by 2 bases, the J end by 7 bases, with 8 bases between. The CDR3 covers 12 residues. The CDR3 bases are TGTGCCAGCAGTTACGCCCCGGGGACCCAGTACTTC. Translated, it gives CASSYAPGTQYF.

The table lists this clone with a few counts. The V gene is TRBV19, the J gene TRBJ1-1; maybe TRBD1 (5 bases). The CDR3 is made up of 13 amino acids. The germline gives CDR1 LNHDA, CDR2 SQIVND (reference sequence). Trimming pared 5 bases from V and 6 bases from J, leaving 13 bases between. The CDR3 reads CASSPPGLPEAFF. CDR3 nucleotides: TGTGCCAGTAGTCCTCCAGGGTTACCTGAAGCTTTCTTT.

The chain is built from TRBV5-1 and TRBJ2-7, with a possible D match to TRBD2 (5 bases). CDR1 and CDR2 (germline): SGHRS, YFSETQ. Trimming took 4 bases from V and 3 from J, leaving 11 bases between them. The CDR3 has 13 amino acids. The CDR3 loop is CASSAGGFYEQYF. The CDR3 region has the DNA TGCGCCAGCAGCGCAGGCGGGTTCTACGAGCAGTACTTC. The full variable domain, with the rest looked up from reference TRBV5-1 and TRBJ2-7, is KAGVTQTPRYLIKTRGQQVTLSCSPISGHRSVSWYQQTPGQGLQFLFEYFSETQRNKGNFPGRFSGRQFSNSRSEMNVSTLELGDSALYLCASSAGGFYEQYFGPGTRLTVT.

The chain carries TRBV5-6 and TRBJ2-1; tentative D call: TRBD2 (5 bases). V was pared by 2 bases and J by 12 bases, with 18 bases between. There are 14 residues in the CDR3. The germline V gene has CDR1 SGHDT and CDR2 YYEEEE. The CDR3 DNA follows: TGTGCCAGCAGCTTAAGCTCCCTAAGAGGGTGGCAGTTCTTC. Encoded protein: CASSLSSLRGWQFF. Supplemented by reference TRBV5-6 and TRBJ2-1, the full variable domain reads DAGVTQSPTHLIKTRGQQVTLRCSPKSGHDTVSWYQQALGQGPQFIFQYYEEEERQRGNFPDRFSGHQFPNYSSELNVNALLLGDSALYLCASSLSSLRGWQFFGPGTRLTVL.

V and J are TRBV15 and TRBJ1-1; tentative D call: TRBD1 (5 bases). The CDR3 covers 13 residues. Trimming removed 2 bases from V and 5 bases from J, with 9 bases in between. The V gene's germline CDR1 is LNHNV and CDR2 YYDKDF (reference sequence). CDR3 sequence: CATSRPQGTEAFF. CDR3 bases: TGTGCCACCAGCAGACCCCAGGGAACTGAAGCTTTCTTT.